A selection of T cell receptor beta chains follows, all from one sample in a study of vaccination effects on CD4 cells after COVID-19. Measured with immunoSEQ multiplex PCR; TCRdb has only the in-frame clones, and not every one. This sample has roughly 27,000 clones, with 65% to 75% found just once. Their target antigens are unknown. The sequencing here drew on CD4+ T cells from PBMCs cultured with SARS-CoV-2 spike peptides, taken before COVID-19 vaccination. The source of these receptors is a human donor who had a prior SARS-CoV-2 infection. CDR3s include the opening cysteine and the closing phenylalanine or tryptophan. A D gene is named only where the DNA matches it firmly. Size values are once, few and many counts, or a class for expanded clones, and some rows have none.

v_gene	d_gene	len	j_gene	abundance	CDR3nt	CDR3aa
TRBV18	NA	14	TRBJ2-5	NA	TGTGCCAGCTCACCACCCTCGCGGCAAGAGACCCAGTACTTC	CASSPPSRQETQYF
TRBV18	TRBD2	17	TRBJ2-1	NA	TGTGCCAGCTCACCACCGGTCGCGGGGGGCGGGAACAATGAGCAGTTCTTC	CASSPPVAGGGNNEQFF
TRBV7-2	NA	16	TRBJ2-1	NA	TGTGCCAGCAGCTTATTTGGCCAGACCCTCTACAATGAGCAGTTCTTC	CASSLFGQTLYNEQFF
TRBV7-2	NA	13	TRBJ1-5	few	TGTGCCAGCAGCCGGTGGGCGGATCAGCCCCAGCATTTT	CASSRWADQPQHF
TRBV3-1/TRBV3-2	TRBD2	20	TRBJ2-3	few	TGTGCCAGCAGCCGGGGCTTACTAGCGGCGCACAGACCTAGCACAGATACGCAGTATTTT	CASSRGLLAAHRPSTDTQYF
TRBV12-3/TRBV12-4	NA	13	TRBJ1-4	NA	TGTGCCAGCCACAGGGATGAGAGTGAAAAACTGTTTTTT	CASHRDESEKLFF
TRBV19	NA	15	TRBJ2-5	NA	TGTGCCAGTAGTATTGGGTTGACGGTTCAAGAGACCCAGTACTTC	CASSIGLTVQETQYF
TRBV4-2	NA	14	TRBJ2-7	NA	TGTGCCAGCAGCCAAGGGGGGACCATCTACGAGCAGTACTTC	CASSQGGTIYEQYF
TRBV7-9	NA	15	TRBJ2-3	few	TGTGCCAGCAGCTTCGCGGCGACTTTCACAGATACGCAGTATTTT	CASSFAATFTDTQYF
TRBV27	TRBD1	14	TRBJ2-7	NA	TGTGCCAGCAGTGTCTACAGGGGTCCCTACGAGCAGTACTTC	CASSVYRGPYEQYF
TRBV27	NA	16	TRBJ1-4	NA	TGTGCCAGCAGTTTTGCAGGGTGGGCAACTAATGAAAAACTGTTTTTT	CASSFAGWATNEKLFF
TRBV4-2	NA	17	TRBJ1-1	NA	TGTGCCAGCAGCAAAAGTGGTGGGGGGGGGATGAACACTGAAGCTTTCTTT	CASSKSGGGGMNTEAFF
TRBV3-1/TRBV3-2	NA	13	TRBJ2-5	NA	TGTGCCAGCAGTCACAGGGTTCCAGAGACCCAGTACTTC	CASSHRVPETQYF
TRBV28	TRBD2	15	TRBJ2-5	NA	TGTGCCAGCAGCCCGAGCGGGAGATACCAAGAGACCCAGTACTTC	CASSPSGRYQETQYF
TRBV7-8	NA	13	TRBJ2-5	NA	TGTGCCAGCGTCCTCAACCAACAGGAGACCCAGTACTTC	CASVLNQQETQYF
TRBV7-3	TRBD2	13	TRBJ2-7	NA	TGTGCCAGCAGCTTAAATGCCGGGGGGGAGCAGTACTTC	CASSLNAGGEQYF
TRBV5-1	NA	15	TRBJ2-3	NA	TGCGCCAGCACAGAGACGGTCACTAGCACAGATACGCAGTATTTT	CASTETVTSTDTQYF
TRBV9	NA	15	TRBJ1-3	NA	TGTGCCAGCAGCGTATTGGGGGTAACTGGAAACACCATATATTTT	CASSVLGVTGNTIYF
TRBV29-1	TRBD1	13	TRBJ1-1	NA	TGCAGCGTTGGCCCCAGGGGGCTTATTGAAGCTTTCTTT	CSVGPRGLIEAFF
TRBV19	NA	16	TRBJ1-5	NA	TGTGCCAGTAGTATAGGTGGCAGTCGTAGCAATCAGCCCCAGCATTTT	CASSIGGSRSNQPQHF
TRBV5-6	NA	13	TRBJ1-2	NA	TGTGCCAGCAGCAAACGAGCTAACTATGGCTACACCTTC	CASSKRANYGYTF
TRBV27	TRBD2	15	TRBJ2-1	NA	TGTGCCAGCAGCCTAGCGGGAGGGAGGTACAATGAGCAGTTCTTC	CASSLAGGRYNEQFF
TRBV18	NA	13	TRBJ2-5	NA	TGTGCCAGCTCACCTCACGCGGGAGAGACCCAGTACTTC	CASSPHAGETQYF
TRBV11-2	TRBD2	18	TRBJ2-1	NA	TGTGCCAGCAGCTCGACATCAGGGAGCGGGACCTCCTACAATGAGCAGTTCTTC	CASSSTSGSGTSYNEQFF
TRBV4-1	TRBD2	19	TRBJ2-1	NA	TGCGCCAGCAGCCAAAATACCCTCGGACTAGCGGGGTCCTACAATGAGCAGTTCTTC	CASSQNTLGLAGSYNEQFF
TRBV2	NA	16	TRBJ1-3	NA	TGTGCCAGCGCCCTCAGGCCAGGGGACCCTGGAAACACCATATATTTT	CASALRPGDPGNTIYF
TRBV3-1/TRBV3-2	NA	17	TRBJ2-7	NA	TGTGCCAGCAGCCAAGATCTCTCCCCCGGATATACCTACGAGCAGTACTTC	CASSQDLSPGYTYEQYF
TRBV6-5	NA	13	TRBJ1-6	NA	TGTGCCAGCAGTAATACACGTCATTCACCCCTCCACTTT	CASSNTRHSPLHF
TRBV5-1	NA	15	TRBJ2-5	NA	TGCGCCAGCAGCTTGATGGGGGAGATGAGAGAGACCCAGTACTTC	CASSLMGEMRETQYF
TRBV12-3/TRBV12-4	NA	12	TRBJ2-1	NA	TGTGCCAGCAAGGTGGCCTACAATGAGCAGTTCTTC	CASKVAYNEQFF
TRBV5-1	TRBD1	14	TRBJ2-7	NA	TGCGCCAGCAGCTTACAGGGGATTAGGGACGAGCAGTACTTC	CASSLQGIRDEQYF
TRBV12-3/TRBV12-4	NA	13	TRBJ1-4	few	TGTGCCAGCAGTTCGGTGGAGGGTGAAAAACTGTTTTTT	CASSSVEGEKLFF
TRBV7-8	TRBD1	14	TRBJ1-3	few	TGTGCCAGCAGCCCGGGACAGATTGGAAACACCATATATTTT	CASSPGQIGNTIYF
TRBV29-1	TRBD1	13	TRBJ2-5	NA	TGCAGCGTTGAAGATTTCAGGGGGGAGACCCAGTACTTC	CSVEDFRGETQYF
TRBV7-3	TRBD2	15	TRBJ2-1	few	TGTGCCAGCAGCTTAGATCTAGCGGGATACAATGAGCAGTTCTTC	CASSLDLAGYNEQFF
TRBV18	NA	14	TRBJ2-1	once	TGTGCCAGCTCACCTCAGCGGTCCTACAATGAGCAGTTCTTC	CASSPQRSYNEQFF
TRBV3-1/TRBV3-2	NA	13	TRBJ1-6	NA	TGTGCCAGCAGCCCATCCATGGCCTCACCCCTCCACTTT	CASSPSMASPLHF
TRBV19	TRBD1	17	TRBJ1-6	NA	TGTGCCAGTAGTATAAGGGGCGCGAGACAGGGGAATTCACCCCTCCACTTT	CASSIRGARQGNSPLHF
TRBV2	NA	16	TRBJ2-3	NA	TGTGCCAGCAGTGGCGGCGGGATAGGCTTTATGGATACGCAGTATTTT	CASSGGGIGFMDTQYF
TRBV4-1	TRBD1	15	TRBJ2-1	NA	TGCGCCAGCAGCCGACAGGGGGTTACCTCCGCTGAGCAGTTCTTC	CASSRQGVTSAEQFF
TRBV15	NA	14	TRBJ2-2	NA	TGTGCCACCAGCAGAGATTTGTCCGTCCGGGAGCTGTTTTTT	CATSRDLSVRELFF
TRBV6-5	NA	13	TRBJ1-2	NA	TGTGCCAGCAGTCCAGGGAGAAGCTATGGCTACACCTTC	CASSPGRSYGYTF
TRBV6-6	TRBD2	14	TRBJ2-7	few	TGTGCCAGCAGAGAAGGACTAGCCGCCTACGAGCAGTACTTC	CASREGLAAYEQYF
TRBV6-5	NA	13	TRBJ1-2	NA	TGTGCCAGCAGAGTAGACAGGCTATATGGCTACACCTTC	CASRVDRLYGYTF
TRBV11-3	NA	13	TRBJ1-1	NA	TGTGCCAGCAGCTTAAAGGGGGACACTGAAGCTTTCTTT	CASSLKGDTEAFF
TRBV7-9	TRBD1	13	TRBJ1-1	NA	TGTGCCAGCAGCCCGACAGGGACCACTGAAGCTTTCTTT	CASSPTGTTEAFF
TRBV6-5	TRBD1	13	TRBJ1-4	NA	TGTGCCAGCCACCGGGACAGAAATGAAAAACTGTTTTTT	CASHRDRNEKLFF
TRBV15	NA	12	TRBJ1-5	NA	TGTGCCACCAGCAGAGATCGGGGGCGAAAGCATTTT	CATSRDRGRKHF